This T cell receptor beta chain is drawn from a study of blood T cells in healthy people across ages. For the study at large: Template switching recovered approximately one barcoded beta molecule for every two T cells. Whole-study results and caveats: Observed TCR beta diversity per million T cells went down as age went up. This fall followed a roughly linear course with age.

This clonotype occurred a few times. The antigen is not known. Together with a sample-barcoded 5' primer, a J-beta primer mix was included in a second PCR lasting roughly 6 to 12 cycles. Each cDNA molecule carried a tag from a template-switch adaptor that contained 12 random nucleotides. MiXCR, applied by TCRdb to the 5' RACE reads, yields one record per CDR3 protein. The sample records approximately 820,000 distinct CDR3 sequences, more than 40% being singletons. Sequenced input: blood. The receptor was isolated from a man in his sixties in good health.

CDR3 loop: CASTPGGQRETQYF. The DNA of the CDR3 is TGTGCCAGCACCCCTGGGGGGCAAAGGGAGACCCAGTACTTC. The rearrangement links TRBV6-1 to TRBJ2-5, with D perhaps assigned TRBD1 or TRBD2 (6 bases each). Trimming took off 7 bases at V and 5 bases at J, with 17 bases between the two ends. The germline CDR1 and CDR2 sequences are MNHNS and SASEGT. CDR3 length equals 14 residues.